This T cell receptor (beta chain) was sequenced for a study of T cell responses to AZD1222 COVID-19 vaccine. General study results and limits: Among spike-specific TCRs, nearly half reportedly target unmutated variant regions. Clonal diversity was possibly underestimated, and white British individuals and females predominated among donors.

Profiled with immunoSEQ multiplex PCR; TCRdb holds only in-frame clones, not every one. The sample carries about 21,000 clones, roughly 84% recorded once. Turning to this clone: No antigen is known for it.

V lost 3 bases and J lost 4; bases outside the gene matches: 5. The germline gives CDR1 MNHEY, CDR2 SMNVEV (reference sequence). This CDR3 has 16 amino acids. The TCR sequence derives from an adult who received the AZD1222 COVID-19 vaccine. The sample here was peripheral blood, taken 28 days after the second AZD1222 dose. V gene TRBV27 combines with J gene TRBJ2-3, with 12 bases aligning to TRBD2. This CDR3 is CASSFVTSGSPDTQYF. CDR3 nucleotides: TGTGCCAGCAGTTTTGTGACTAGCGGGAGCCCAGATACGCAGTATTTT.